This TCR beta chain was recorded in a study of blood T cell repertoires in COVID-19. About the research overall: Specimens from acute and convalescent COVID-19 originated in the United States, Italy and Spain. Sample material is recorded as cDNA or gDNA derived from T cells, B-cell-depleted T cells, or PBMCs.

Original data processing: Quantification of nucleated cells was approximated via reference gene primer amplification. Data came from immunoSEQ multiplex PCR; TCRdb stores just in-frame clones and leaves some out. V and J calls and clone size are those listed in that table; D and trimming were worked out from the DNA. The sample consists of around 200,000 clones, roughly 86% of them appearing once. There are 13 residues in the CDR3. With 1 base removed from V and 1 base from J, the gap between germline ends came to 5 bases. CDR1 SGHVS and CDR2 FQNEAQ come from the germline V gene. This clonotype was obtained from a man aged 40-55 years with active or convalescent COVID-19. Sequenced input: peripheral blood. The chain combines TRBV7-8 with TRBJ2-7; D remains ambiguous. This chain's CDR3 is CASSLVESYEQYF. In nucleotides, the CDR3 is TGTGCCAGCAGCTTAGTCGAGTCCTACGAGCAGTACTTC.